This T cell receptor beta chain stems from a study of immune cell composition in non-small cell lung cancer (dated by TCRdb to between 2016 and 2019). Turning to the overall study: Histologic subtype, mainly lung adenocarcinoma or squamous cell carcinoma, was assigned on the basis of H&E together with p63, CK5, Napsin A and TTF-1 immunohistochemistry. TCR-beta sequencing (Adaptive Biotechnologies) was performed on about 35 paired NSCLC tumour and non-adjacent lung specimens plus 26 tumour-only specimens. For supplementary cohort #1, made up of roughly eleven lung adenocarcinoma cases, paired tumour/lung TCR-beta sequencing was done and TIL populations were generated so that tumour reactivity could be assessed. Several tumour specimens with TCR-beta data were of rare histological subtypes and were excluded from the subtype comparisons.

As concerns this clone: Its antigen target is currently unknown. No base-level quality is on record; no much larger clone is a single base apart.

Cut back by 5 bases and 3 bases, the V and J ends lie 13 bases apart. For CDR1 and CDR2, the germline V gene (reference sequence) lists SEHNR and FQNEAQ. The cysteine opens and the phenylalanine closes a CDR3 of 14 amino acids. This entry keeps only the CDR3 DNA: 42 bases, framed from base 1. What the authors observed across the whole study: The reactivity cohort included only around ten cases, and whether tumour-reactive clones share sequences with the dominant in vivo tumour-associated clones was not shown. Nearly half of NSCLC cases had tumour-associated clones >0.5%, with 75% to 80% of squamous carcinomas showing such clones compared with 30% to 40% of adenocarcinomas. Smoking pack-years did not significantly correlate with tumour TCR-beta clonality. Top 10 clone scores and productive clonality were significantly higher in lung squamous cell carcinoma than in lung adenocarcinoma tumours. Across nine to eleven adenocarcinoma cases, the maximal tumour-associated clone frequency showed a strong correlation with TIL tumour reactivity, but overall clonality showed no such correlation.

A two-step multiplex PCR amplified TCR-beta CDR3 regions from genomic DNA, and the second step of the PCR added Illumina-compatible adaptors. TCR-beta immunosequencing was performed on an Illumina platform as a commercial immunoSEQ service. Regarding the original processing steps: Repertoires were summarised as Top 10 Clones, the percentage of T-cell templates from the ten most frequent sequences, and productive clonality. Values for productive clonality spanned 0 to 1, where a value of 1 indicated a monoclonal population. Tumour-associated clones, identified using log10 scatter plots, were defined as sequences that made up at least 0.1% of tumour T-cell templates and were not found in the matched non-adjacent lung. Two-group comparisons used Student's t-tests, stages used ANOVA, and relationships used linear regression, analysed in GraphPad Prism7 and R. TCRdb stores this immuneACCESS table with in-frame sequences only. Part of the clones is absent; in the studies checked, under half of the shortfall reflects unresolved V genes, and no reason is known for the rest. D and trimming were read from the DNA, whereas the V and J calls and clone size are those reported in that table. The sample records about 15,000 clones, about two thirds of which are singletons. 7.5% of the sample is taken by the ten largest.

Genomic DNA was isolated with the QIAamp DNA kit from frozen aliquots of single-cell suspensions that had not been sorted. Surgically resected non-small cell lung cancer tissue was used for the tumour samples. Tissues were received within 2 hours of resection and processed immediately into single-cell suspensions. Tissue was mechanically dissociated and enzymatically digested with DNase I, collagenase I and hyaluronidase for around 27 minutes at 37 °C, then filtered and RBC-lysed. The sequence is built from TRBV7-9 and TRBJ1-1, with no confident D gene call. The TCR comes from a human donor with non-small cell lung cancer. The sequencing sample was made of lung tumor tissue. The nucleotide sequence is given as TGTGCCAGCAGCCCCCCCCCGGGGTACACTGAAGCTTTCTTT. It encodes CASSPPPGYTEAFF.